Listed here are 27 T cell receptor beta chains from one sample, sequenced in a study of cytomegalovirus exposure and HLA in healthy donors. This PCR relied on a set of 60 Vbeta primers and 13 Jbeta primers. Clones were sequenced by immunoSEQ multiplex PCR, and TCRdb holds only the in-frame ones, with some missing. The top ten clones hold less than 3% of a sample with some 140,000 clones, approximately 60% of them seen once. The source material was PBMCs. The receptors were sampled from a woman between 35 and 50 years old in good health and CMV-seronegative.

CDR3 sequence (DNA): TGTGCCAGCAGTGAAGACCGGGGACACAACTCCTACGAGCAGTACTTC. This gives the protein CASSEDRGHNSYEQYF. J is TRBJ2-7 and V is TRBV6-1, with D maybe TRBD1 (6 bases). The CDR3 is made up of 16 amino acids. CDR1 and CDR2 (germline): MNHNS, SASEGT. Deletions cut 1 base from V and 0 bases from J, with 13 bases between.

V is TRBV28 and J is TRBJ1-4; D is possibly TRBD1 (5 bases). The V and J ends lost 2 bases and 2 bases respectively, with 9 bases between them. Germline assignment: CDR1 MDHEN and CDR2 SYDVKM. The CDR3 length is 15 residues. This CDR3 reads CASSLTGGTNEKLFF. CDR3 nucleotide sequence: TGTGCCAGCAGTTTAACCGGGGGGACTAATGAAAAACTGTTTTTT.

CDR3 region: CASSQDLGASSYEQYF. The DNA of the CDR3 is TGCGCCAGCAGCCAAGATTTGGGGGCAAGCTCCTACGAGCAGTACTTC. The chain recombines TRBV4-3 with TRBJ2-7; weak D call: TRBD1 (6 bases). CDR1 and CDR2 from the germline V gene are LGHNA and YSLEER. The CDR3 totals 16 residues. Trimming removed 0 bases at V and 0 bases at J, with 12 bases between.

This clone was seen more than once but under ten times. The chain links TRBV4-1 to TRBJ2-7; no clear D. This CDR3 is built from 17 residues. Germline V gene lookup returns CDR1 MGHRA and CDR2 YSYEKL. V dropped 5 bases and J dropped 2 bases, with 22 bases sitting between them. The CDR3 is CASSSNPAETATYEQYF. DNA for the CDR3: TGCGCCAGCAGCTCGAACCCGGCGGAGACGGCTACCTACGAGCAGTACTTC.

This chain joins TRBV27 and TRBJ1-5; a weak D match, TRBD1 (5 bases). V lost 5 bases to trimming and J lost 4 bases, with 9 bases between them. CDR1 is MNHEY and CDR2 is SMNVEV in the germline V gene (reference sequence). This CDR3 has 13 amino acids. Written as DNA, the CDR3 is TGTGCCAGCAGTGAAGGGGTAAATCAGCCCCAGCATTTT. Translating it yields CASSEGVNQPQHF.

The chain links TRBV7-9 to TRBJ2-7; maybe TRBD2 (6 bases). The V gene lost 4 bases and the J gene lost 1 base, with 8 bases spanning the gap. The CDR3 length is 13 residues. Germline V gives CDR1 SEHNR, CDR2 FQNEAQ (reference sequence). The DNA for the CDR3 is TGTGCCAGCAGCTGGGACTTATCCTACGAGCAGTACTTC. This gives the protein CASSWDLSYEQYF. The complete variable domain, with remaining parts taken from reference TRBV7-9 and TRBJ2-7, reads DTGVSQNPRHKITKRGQNVTFRCDPISEHNRLYWYRQTLGQGPEFLTYFQNEAQLEKSRLLSDRFSAERPKGSFSTLEIQRTEQGDSAMYLCASSWDLSYEQYFGPGTRLTVT.

A single count supports this clone. The sample contains more than one DNA sequence encoding this CDR3. V and J are TRBV7-3 and TRBJ2-3, with D possibly being TRBD2 (5 bases). V shed 4 bases and J shed 2 bases, with 10 bases lying between them. The CDR3 totals 14 residues. Germline V gene sequence: CDR1 SGHTA, CDR2 FQGTGA. CDR3 bases: TGTGCCAGCAGCTCTGGACTCCACACAGATACGCAGTATTTT. Protein product: CASSSGLHTDTQYF.

The chain has TRBV6-5 and TRBJ1-5; D may be TRBD1 (6 bases). The CDR3 length is 14 residues. V was clipped by 6 bases and J by 0 bases, with 9 bases between them. CDR1 is MNHEY and CDR2 is SVGAGI in the germline V gene. The CDR3 here is CASSTQGSNQPQHF. The CDR3, as DNA: TGTGCCAGCAGCACACAGGGTAGCAATCAGCCCCAGCATTTT.

The rearrangement joins TRBV7-9 to TRBJ2-4, with D uncertain. The germline V gene encodes CDR1 SEHNR and CDR2 FQNEAQ (reference sequence). V was shortened by 2 bases and J by 5 bases, with 4 bases between the two germline ends. The CDR3 loop spans 12 amino acids. The CDR3 bases are TGTGCCAGCAGCTTATCGGAAAACATTCAGTACTTC. It encodes CASSLSENIQYF.

This chain links TRBV28 with TRBJ1-5; TRBD1 matches at 8 bases. V was clipped by 6 bases and J by 4 bases; unmatched bases: 8. The CDR3 totals 15 residues. Germline CDR1 and CDR2: MDHEN and SYDVKM. Here the CDR3 reads CASRRQGYKNQPQHF. The CDR3 DNA reads TGTGCCAGCAGGCGACAGGGGTATAAGAATCAGCCCCAGCATTTT.

This rearrangement joins TRBV2 to TRBJ1-5, with 9 bases aligning to TRBD1. Trimming at V came to 5 bases and at J to 2 bases, leaving 4 bases not matched to a gene. The CDR3 runs 15 residues. CDR1 is SNHLY, CDR2 FYNNEI, per germline. The DNA of the CDR3 is TGTGCCAGCAGTCTCCGGACAGGGGGCAATCAGCCCCAGCATTTT. This translates into CASSLRTGGNQPQHF.

This chain links TRBV7-2 with TRBJ2-1, with 9 bases matching TRBD2. From germline, CDR1 is SGHTA and CDR2 FQGNSA. The V gene end was trimmed by 6 bases and the J gene end by 1 base; junction bases not matched to a gene: 1. This CDR3 region has 14 residues. This CDR3 reads CASRAGGSYNEQFF. The CDR3, as DNA: TGTGCCAGCAGAGCGGGGGGATCCTACAATGAGCAGTTCTTC.

A single count supports this clone. The V gene is TRBV21-1, the J gene TRBJ2-7; TRBD2 is the table's D call, not checked against the DNA. TRBV21-1 is an annotated pseudogene. The CDR3 consists of 16 residues. CDR3 in amino acids: CASSKASGSTSYEQYF. CDR3 nucleotide sequence: TGTGCCAGCAGCAAAGCTAGTGGATCGACTTCCTACGAGCAGTACTTC.

The chain combines TRBV12-2 with TRBJ1-4. TRBV12-2 is a listed pseudogene. The length of the CDR3 is 18 residues. CDR3 sequence (DNA): TGTGCAAGTCGCTTAGTCATGGGAGTCCTATCAACTAATGAAAAACTGTTTTTT. Translated, it gives CASRLVMGVLSTNEKLFF.

The chain employs TRBV7-9 and TRBJ2-7, with TRBD2 identical over 8 bases. V lost 0 bases and J lost 3; bases outside the gene matches: 4. The germline V gene encodes CDR1 SEHNR and CDR2 FQNEAQ (reference sequence). The CDR3 has 15 amino acids. Here the CDR3 reads CASSLAHGGDYEQYF. CDR3 DNA sequence: TGTGCCAGCAGCTTAGCGCACGGGGGGGACTACGAGCAGTACTTC. Variable domain in full (rest from reference TRBV7-9 and TRBJ2-7): DTGVSQNPRHKITKRGQNVTFRCDPISEHNRLYWYRQTLGQGPEFLTYFQNEAQLEKSRLLSDRFSAERPKGSFSTLEIQRTEQGDSAMYLCASSLAHGGDYEQYFGPGTRLTVT.

This chain connects TRBV5-4 to TRBJ1-3; D not resolved. V was pared by 4 bases and J by 0 bases, with 14 bases between. Germline V gene sequence: CDR1 SGHNT, CDR2 YYREEE (reference sequence). The CDR3 spans 16 residues. The CDR3 coding sequence is TGTGCCAGCAGCCCTGGTGGAGGTCACTCTGGAAACACCATATATTTT. Protein: CASSPGGGHSGNTIYF.

This clone was recorded a few times. J is TRBJ1-1 and V is TRBV19; TRBD1 aligns across 7 bases. Germline V gene sequence: CDR1 LNHDA, CDR2 SQIVND (reference sequence). The CDR3 runs to 13 residues. V was pared by 6 bases and J by 4 bases, with 5 bases of the junction left unmatched. The CDR3 sequence is CASSTQGVTEAFF. In nucleotides, the CDR3 is TGTGCCAGTAGCACGCAGGGGGTCACTGAAGCTTTCTTT.

The chain carries TRBV5-8 and TRBJ1-1, with 7 bases aligning to TRBD1. Trimming took 3 bases from V and 4 from J; bases not matched to a gene: 12. The CDR3 is made up of 16 amino acids. CDR1 and CDR2 (germline): SGHTS, YDEGEE. This CDR3 reads CASSWTGRRGGTEAFF. The CDR3 DNA follows: TGTGCCAGCAGCTGGACAGGCCGGCGGGGGGGCACTGAAGCTTTCTTT.

J is TRBJ2-2 and V is TRBV19; the match to TRBD1 covers 7 bases. Trimming removed 7 bases from V and 6 bases from J; junction bases left unmatched: 8. This CDR3 has 14 residues. Germline lookup yields CDR1 LNHDA and CDR2 SQIVND (reference sequence). The CDR3 region is CASTRGTVAGELFF. The CDR3 bases are TGTGCCAGTACCAGGGGGACAGTGGCCGGGGAGCTGTTTTTT.

The rearrangement links TRBV6-1 to TRBJ1-2; D perhaps matches TRBD1 (5 bases). Trimming removed 5 bases from V and 8 bases from J, with 12 bases in between. The CDR3 contains 12 residues. The germline V gene has CDR1 MNHNS and CDR2 SASEGT. The CDR3: CASSPGRGGYTF. The CDR3 bases are TGTGCCAGCAGTCCAGGGAGGGGAGGCTACACCTTC.

The CDR3 bases are TGTGCCAGCAGTTCAGTGAACACTGAAGCTTTCTTT. It translates to CASSSVNTEAFF. This chain links TRBV27 with TRBJ1-1; D gene uncertain. This CDR3 is 12 amino acids long. V lost 4 bases and J 0 bases, leaving 3 bases between the germline ends. The germline V gene has CDR1 MNHEY and CDR2 SMNVEV (reference sequence).

This clone was detected only a few times. The chain is built from TRBV27 and TRBJ1-5; unclear D gene. The CDR3 spans 11 residues. The V end lost 7 bases, the J end lost 7 bases, and 8 bases lay between the germline ends. Germline CDR1 is MNHEY and CDR2 is SMNVEV (reference sequence). The CDR3 reads CASTSPQPQHF. CDR3 in DNA: TGTGCCAGCACTTCCCCGCAGCCCCAGCATTTT.

This clone showed up just a few times. This chain uses TRBV11-2 with TRBJ1-1; D might be TRBD1 (5 bases). Trimming cost V 1 base and J 4 bases, with 13 bases left between them. CDR3 length equals 15 residues. CDR1 and CDR2 (germline): SGHAT, FQNNGV. The CDR3 nucleotides read TGTGCCAGCAGCTTAGCGGTAGGGGAAACCACTGAAGCTTTCTTT. This translates into CASSLAVGETTEAFF.

The V gene is TRBV7-7, the J gene TRBJ2-2; 9 bases line up with TRBD1. The CDR3 runs 15 residues. Germline CDR1 is SSHAT and CDR2 is FNYEAQ (reference sequence). V gave up 6 bases and J gave up 2 bases; unmatched junction bases: 4. CDR3 in amino acids: CASRTGGVNTGELFF. The CDR3 region has the DNA TGTGCCAGCAGGACAGGGGGTGTCAACACCGGGGAGCTGTTTTTT.

The chain combines TRBV6-1 with TRBJ1-2, with D possibly matching TRBD1 (5 bases). Germline V gene sequence: CDR1 MNHNS, CDR2 SASEGT. The CDR3 totals 19 residues. V lost 0 bases and J 0 bases, leaving 20 bases between the germline ends. The DNA for the CDR3 is TGTGCCAGCAGTGAAGCGCCGCCAGGGTGGCCTGGCACTAACTATGGCTACACCTTC. The encoded protein is CASSEAPPGWPGTNYGYTF.

The chain couples TRBV18 to TRBJ1-1, with 12 bases matching TRBD1. This CDR3 comprises 16 residues. The ends lost 2 bases at V and 5 bases at J; junction bases unmatched: 6. Germline CDR1 KGHSH, CDR2 LQKENI. In nucleotides, the CDR3 is TGTGCCAGCTCACCAAGGGGACAGGGGGCAGGTACTGAAGCTTTCTTT. It specifies CASSPRGQGAGTEAFF.

This chain connects TRBV4-3 to TRBJ1-4; 8 bases are shared with TRBD1. Trimming took 4 bases from V and 0 from J; bases not matched to a gene: 4. CDR3 length: 16 amino acids. Germline V gene data show CDR1 as LGHNA and CDR2 as YSLEER. The CDR3 DNA sequence: TGCGCCAGCAGCCGGGACAGGTTTGCAACTAATGAAAAACTGTTTTTT. It encodes CASSRDRFATNEKLFF.